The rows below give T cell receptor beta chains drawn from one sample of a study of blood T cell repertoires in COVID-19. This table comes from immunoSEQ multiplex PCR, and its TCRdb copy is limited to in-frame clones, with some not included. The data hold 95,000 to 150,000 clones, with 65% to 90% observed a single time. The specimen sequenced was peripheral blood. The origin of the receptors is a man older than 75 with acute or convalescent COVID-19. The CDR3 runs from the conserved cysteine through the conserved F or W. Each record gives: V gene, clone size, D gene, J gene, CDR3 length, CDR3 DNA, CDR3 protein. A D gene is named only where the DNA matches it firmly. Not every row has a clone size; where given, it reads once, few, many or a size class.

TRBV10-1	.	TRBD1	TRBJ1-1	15	TGCGCCAGCAGTGTCGACAGGGGGGGGTTCACTGAAGCTTTCTTT	CASSVDRGGFTEAFF
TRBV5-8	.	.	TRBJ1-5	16	TGTGCCAGCAGCTTGAGGGACACTAAAGATAATCAGCCCCAGCATTTT	CASSLRDTKDNQPQHF
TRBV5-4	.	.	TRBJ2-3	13	TGTGCCAGCAGCTTACAGCACACAGATACGCAGTATTTT	CASSLQHTDTQYF
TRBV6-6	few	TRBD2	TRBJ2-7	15	TGTGCCAGCAGTTACTCTAGCGGGGGGGCGTACGAGCAGTACTTC	CASSYSSGGAYEQYF
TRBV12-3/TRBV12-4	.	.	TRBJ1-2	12	TGTGCCAGCAGTTCAGGGCACTATGGCTACACCTTC	CASSSGHYGYTF
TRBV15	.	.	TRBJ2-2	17	TGTGCCACCAGCAGACCCATCGGGGGAGAAGCGGCCGGGGAGCTGTTTTTT	CATSRPIGGEAAGELFF
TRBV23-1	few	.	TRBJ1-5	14	TGCGCCAGCAGTCAATCTTTGGGGGGGCAGCCCCAGCATTTT	CASSQSLGGQPQHF
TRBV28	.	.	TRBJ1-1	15	TGTGCCAGCAGTTTATCAGGTACCATGAACACTGAAGCTTTCTTT	CASSLSGTMNTEAFF
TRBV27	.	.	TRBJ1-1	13	TGTGCCAGCAGTTTCAACAGTAACACTGAAGCTTTCTTT	CASSFNSNTEAFF
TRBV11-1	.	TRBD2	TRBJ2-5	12	TGTGCCAGCGGACTAGCGGGGGAGACCCAGTACTTC	CASGLAGETQYF
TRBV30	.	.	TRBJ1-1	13	TGTGCCTGGAGTGTTCAACAGAACACTGAAGCTTTCTTT	CAWSVQQNTEAFF
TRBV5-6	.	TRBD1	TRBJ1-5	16	TGTGCCAGCAGCCTCATGGGACAGGGGAACAATCAGCCCCAGCATTTT	CASSLMGQGNNQPQHF
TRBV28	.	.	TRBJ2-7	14	TGTGCCAGCAGTTTAAACGGGGTGGTGTACGAGCAGTACTTC	CASSLNGVVYEQYF
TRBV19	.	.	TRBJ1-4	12	TGTGCCAGTAGTACGGGGTGGGAAAAACTGTTTTTT	CASSTGWEKLFF
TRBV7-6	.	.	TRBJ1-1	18	TGTGCCAGCAGCTTGGTAAAAGTTTCGAGGGCAGCGAACACTGAAGCTTTCTTT	CASSLVKVSRAANTEAFF
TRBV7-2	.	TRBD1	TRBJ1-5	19	TGTGCCAGCAGCCCCGACCCCCCCTACAGGGGGCTTTACAATCAGCCCCAGCATTTT	CASSPDPPYRGLYNQPQHF
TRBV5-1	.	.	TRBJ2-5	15	TGCGCCAGCAGCTTGGGGTCAGGGGATCGGGAGACCCAGTACTTC	CASSLGSGDRETQYF